Sequencing of this T cell receptor beta chain was carried out in a study of blood T cell repertoires in COVID-19. In the original workflow: Amplification from reference gene primers served as the basis for estimated nucleated cell counts. This table comes from immunoSEQ multiplex PCR, and its TCRdb copy is limited to in-frame clones, with some not included. From that table come the V and J calls and clone size; the DNA was used to work out D and trimming. The repertoire holds under 350,000 clones, approximately 92% seen once, with about 6.8% in the top ten. Enrolled during active infection, Seattle patients were then followed longitudinally. The origin of this receptor is a woman in her thirties with COVID-19, enrolled during active disease. Input material: peripheral blood.

CDR3 coding DNA: TGTGCCAGCAGTGTTCTGGGACAGGGAACAGATACGCAGTATTTT. Protein sequence: CASSVLGQGTDTQYF. The V gene is TRBV6-4, the J gene TRBJ2-3; 9 bases are shared with TRBD1. Germline V CDR1 and CDR2: MRHNA, SNTAGT. CDR3 length: 15 residues. The ends lost 4 bases at V and 3 bases at J; junction bases unmatched: 5.